This T cell receptor beta chain was recorded in a study of blood T cells in healthy people across ages. At the level of the study: Through template switching, about one barcoded beta molecule was captured per two T cells, as measured in model experiments.

Together with a sample-barcoded 5' primer, a J-beta primer mix was included in a second PCR lasting roughly 6 to 12 cycles. TCRdb re-called the 5' RACE reads with MiXCR, one entry per CDR3 protein. The sample yields some 320,000 distinct CDR3 sequences, roughly 29% seen once. This clonotype was counted at least ten times. This CDR3 comprises 15 residues. V dropped 4 bases and J dropped 2; count of bases not matched to a gene: 2. The germline V gene encodes CDR1 SNHLY and CDR2 FYNNEI. Specimen: blood. The sequence was obtained from a woman aged 65 to 85 in good health. The chain links TRBV2 to TRBJ2-1; 10 bases are shared with TRBD2. CDR3 sequence reads: CASSAAGGAYNEQFF. CDR3 sequence (DNA): TGTGCCAGCAGTGCAGCGGGAGGGGCCTACAATGAGCAGTTCTTC. The full variable domain, rest sourced from reference TRBV2 and TRBJ2-1, is EPEVTQTPSHQVTQMGQEVILRCVPISNHLYFYWYRQILGQKVEFLVSFYNNEISEKSEIFDDQFSVERPDGSNFTLKIRSTKLEDSAMYFCASSAAGGAYNEQFFGPGTRLTVL.